Following are 15 T cell receptor beta chains from one sample sequenced in a study of blood T cells in healthy people across ages (dated by TCRdb to the mid-2010s). The library was prepared using 5' RACE. The sample was run on an Illumina HiSeq 2500. The second PCR ran for roughly 7 to 11 cycles and used a J-beta primer mix along with a sample-barcoded 5' primer. Clones were called with MiXCR by TCRdb after fastp trimmed the public reads at Q25, and only in-frame beta chains were retained. Rows are combined by CDR3 protein, so each entry shows the most common genes and DNA. Counted in this sample were 790,000 or so distinct CDR3 sequences; about 56% of them appeared once. Roughly 24% of the sample lies in the top ten. Material for sequencing was blood. These receptors originate from a man aged 35 to 55 in good health.

The V and J genes are TRBV15 and TRBJ2-1; D ambiguous. Germline V CDR1 and CDR2: LNHNV, YYDKDF (reference sequence). This CDR3 comprises 15 residues. With 3 bases removed from V and 2 bases from J, the gap between germline ends came to 11 bases. The CDR3 bases are TGTGCCACCAGCAGGGATCCGCAGGCCTACAATGAGCAGTTCTTC. Translated, it gives CATSRDPQAYNEQFF.

The chain links TRBV7-3 to TRBJ2-1; D is unclear. The CDR3 extends over 15 amino acids. Germline V lookup: CDR1 SGHTA, CDR2 FQGTGA. Between the trimmed V and J ends, which lost 1 base and 1 base, there was a span of 8 bases. CDR3 protein: CASSLMAGSYNEQFF. In DNA, the CDR3 is TGTGCCAGCAGCTTAATGGCTGGTTCCTACAATGAGCAGTTCTTC. Variable domain in full (rest from reference TRBV7-3 and TRBJ2-1): GAGVSQTPSNKVTEKGKYVELRCDPISGHTALYWYRQSLGQGPEFLIYFQGTGAADDSGLPNDRFFAVRPEGSVSTLKIQRTERGDSAVYLCASSLMAGSYNEQFFGPGTRLTVL.

DNA for the CDR3: TGTGCCAGCAGCCACGGCTATCGAGGAAGCACAGATACGCAGTATTTT. Translated: CASSHGYRGSTDTQYF. This chain links TRBV7-9 with TRBJ2-3; D unresolved. The CDR3 loop spans 16 amino acids. V was trimmed by 5 bases and J by 0 bases, leaving 15 bases between them. Germline CDR1 is SEHNR and CDR2 is FQNEAQ (reference sequence).

V usage is TRBV6-5 and J usage is TRBJ1-1; the match to TRBD1 covers 7 bases. CDR3 length: 14 amino acids. J was trimmed by 5 bases and V by 2 bases; bases with no gene match: 5. Germline V gene lookup returns CDR1 MNHEY and CDR2 SVGAGI. As DNA, the CDR3 is TGTGCCAGCAGTTACCGACAGGGTGGAACTGAAGCTTTCTTT. This gives the protein CASSYRQGGTEAFF.

This clonotype was seen a single time. The rearrangement links TRBV7-3 to TRBJ2-4; TRBD1 agrees at 8 bases. V shed 5 bases and J 13 bases; nucleotides not matched to a gene: 25. The CDR3 is 18 amino acids. The germline CDR1 and CDR2 sequences are SGHTA and FQGTGA. CDR3: CASSRGQVLGKASNEQYF. In DNA form, the CDR3 reads TGTGCCAGCAGCAGGGGACAGGTTTTAGGCAAGGCTAGCAATGAGCAGTACTTC. Using reference TRBV7-3 and TRBJ2-4 for the parts outside the CDR3, the full variable domain is GAGVSQTPSNKVTEKGKYVELRCDPISGHTALYWYRQSLGQGPEFLIYFQGTGAADDSGLPNDRFFAVRPEGSVSTLKIQRTERGDSAVYLCASSRGQVLGKASNEQYFGAGTRLSVL.

The chain is built from TRBV28 and TRBJ2-6, with TRBD2 identical over 8 bases. The CDR3 totals 19 residues. The V gene end was trimmed by 4 bases and the J gene end by 4 bases; junction bases not matched to a gene: 15. Germline V gene data show CDR1 as MDHEN and CDR2 as SYDVKM. The CDR3 reads CASSSPRSGSYLGANVLTF. The CDR3 nucleotides are TGTGCCAGCAGTTCCCCTAGGAGCGGGAGCTATCTCGGGGCCAACGTCCTGACTTTC. Supplemented by reference TRBV28 and TRBJ2-6, the full variable domain reads DVKVTQSSRYLVKRTGEKVFLECVQDMDHENMFWYRQDPGLGLRLIYFSYDVKMKEKGDIPEGYSVSREKKERFSLILESASTNQTSMYLCASSSPRSGSYLGANVLTFGAGSRLTVL.

This clonotype appeared a few times. The chain couples TRBV5-5 to TRBJ2-6, with 9 bases that match TRBD1. V gave up 0 bases and J gave up 0 bases; unmatched junction bases: 13. The germline gives CDR1 SGHKS, CDR2 YYEKEE (reference sequence). This CDR3 contains 21 residues. This CDR3 is CASSLVTGQGMGGSGANVLTF. DNA for the CDR3: TGTGCCAGCAGCTTGGTAACGGGACAGGGTATGGGGGGCTCTGGGGCCAACGTCCTGACTTTC. Full variable domain (rest looked up from reference TRBV5-5 and TRBJ2-6): DAGVTQSPTHLIKTRGQQVTLRCSPISGHKSVSWYQQVLGQGPQFIFQYYEKEERGRGNFPDRFSARQFPNYSSELNVNALLLGDSALYLCASSLVTGQGMGGSGANVLTFGAGSRLTVL.

This rearrangement joins TRBV29-1 to TRBJ2-3; 7 bases are shared with TRBD1. J lost 2 bases, V lost 7 bases, and 9 bases had no gene match. This CDR3 has 14 amino acids. Germline V gene lookup returns CDR1 SQVTM and CDR2 ANQGSEA. DNA of the CDR3: TGCAGCGCGGAGACCGGGACAGCCACAGATACGCAGTATTTT. The encoded protein is CSAETGTATDTQYF.

The chain uses TRBV24-1 and TRBJ2-2, with D tentatively TRBD2 (6 bases). Trimming removed 9 bases at V and 6 bases at J, with 19 bases between. CDR3 length: 15 residues. Germline V CDR1 and CDR2: KGHDR, SFDVKD. CDR3 sequence: CATEDPGRRAGELFF. The CDR3 bases are TGTGCCACCGAAGATCCCGGGAGACGGGCCGGGGAGCTGTTTTTT.

This CDR3 reads CASSPPSGGKDEQFF. For the CDR3, the DNA is TGTGCCAGCAGCCCCCCTAGCGGGGGTAAGGATGAGCAGTTCTTC. The rearrangement joins TRBV7-9 to TRBJ2-1; 10 positions agree with TRBD2. Germline assignment: CDR1 SEHNR and CDR2 FQNEAQ (reference sequence). This CDR3 region has 15 residues. V dropped 5 bases and J dropped 8; count of bases not matched to a gene: 9.

The V call is TRBV12-3 or TRBV12-4, the J call TRBJ1-1; no reliable D call. The CDR3 extends over 13 amino acids. The V end was cut by 2 bases, the J end by 7 bases, with 11 bases between. The CDR3 sequence is CASSLTGVIEAFF. DNA for the CDR3: TGTGCCAGCAGTTTAACGGGAGTTATTGAAGCTTTCTTT.

This clonotype was picked up one time. CDR3 residues: CASSFTGVGISYEQYF. The CDR3 DNA reads TGTGCCAGCAGTTTTACAGGGGTGGGGATCTCCTACGAGCAGTACTTC. The chain joins TRBV28 to TRBJ2-7, with 7 bases fitting TRBD1. Trimming cost V 3 bases and J 0 bases; bases outside gene matches: 8. The CDR3 has 16 amino acids. Germline CDR1 is MDHEN and CDR2 is SYDVKM.

This chain links TRBV5-4 with TRBJ2-2; 7 nucleotides align to TRBD2. Trimming at V came to 4 bases and at J to 6 bases, leaving 6 bases not matched to a gene. The CDR3 is 14 residues long. In germline, CDR1 is SGHNT, CDR2 YYREEE (reference sequence). CDR3: CASSRGGSAGELFF. The CDR3 DNA follows: TGTGCCAGCAGCCGCGGGGGTTCGGCCGGGGAGCTGTTTTTT.

V and J are TRBV7-2 and TRBJ2-3; 7 bases match TRBD1. The CDR3 length is 14 residues. CDR1 is SGHTA, CDR2 FQGNSA, per germline. With 3 bases clipped from V and 4 bases from J, the junction kept 4 bases outside the gene matches. The CDR3 DNA sequence: TGTGCCAGCAGCTTGGACGGGACAGCAGATACGCAGTATTTT. This gives the protein CASSLDGTADTQYF.

V usage is TRBV20-1 and J usage is TRBJ2-2; D possibly corresponds to TRBD1 (6 bases). Trimming removed 0 bases from V and 2 bases from J, with 19 bases in between. CDR1 is DFQATT, CDR2 SNEGSKA, per germline (reference sequence). The CDR3 contains 18 residues. CDR3 amino acids: CSARDSDSPRTNTGELFF. The CDR3 nucleotides are TGCAGTGCTAGAGACTCGGACAGCCCAAGGACCAACACCGGGGAGCTGTTTTTT.